This is a list of T cell receptor beta chains from one sample in a study of PD-1 blockade in classical Hodgkin lymphoma. Repertoires were generated with immunoSEQ multiplex PCR, while TCRdb's copy carries only in-frame clones and drops some. Of around 60,000 clones in the sample, roughly nine tenths are singletons; the top ten hold 10%. The material was peripheral blood mononuclear cells (PBMCs), obtained before the fourth cycle of nivolumab. These receptors were obtained from a human donor with classical Hodgkin lymphoma. Both conserved end residues are part of each CDR3. The D gene is left open where the match is weak. Clone size appears in some rows only: once, few, many, or a class for an expanded clone.

d_call: NA; v_call: TRBV5-1; j_call: TRBJ1-1; clone_size: few; cdr3_nt: TGCGCCAGCAGTCAGATAGGTTTGAACACTGAAGCTTTCTTT; cdr3_aa: CASSQIGLNTEAFF
d_call: NA; v_call: TRBV7-2; j_call: TRBJ2-5; clone_size: NA; cdr3_nt: TGTGCCAGCAGCCCGCGAATTTTGGAAAAAGAGACCCAGTACTTC; cdr3_aa: CASSPRILEKETQYF
d_call: NA; v_call: TRBV27; j_call: TRBJ1-1; clone_size: few; cdr3_nt: TGTGCCAGCGCGCAGGGAAGTGCCGGTAGCACTGAAGCTTTCTTT; cdr3_aa: CASAQGSAGSTEAFF
d_call: NA; v_call: TRBV9; j_call: TRBJ2-5; clone_size: once; cdr3_nt: TGTGCCAGCAGCCCCACCGCGGGGCAACAAGAGACCCAGTACTTC; cdr3_aa: CASSPTAGQQETQYF
d_call: NA; v_call: TRBV5-4; j_call: TRBJ2-1; clone_size: NA; cdr3_nt: TGTGCCAGCAGCTTGCGGAGCTCCTACAATGAGCAGTTCTTC; cdr3_aa: CASSLRSSYNEQFF
d_call: NA; v_call: TRBV7-8; j_call: TRBJ2-6; clone_size: NA; cdr3_nt: TGTGCCAGCAGCTTAGTCTTTGTGGGCACGTCTTCTTCTGGGGCCAACGTCCTGACTTTC; cdr3_aa: CASSLVFVGTSSSGANVLTF
d_call: NA; v_call: TRBV19; j_call: TRBJ1-5; clone_size: NA; cdr3_nt: TGTGCCAGTCGAAGGGGGGTGGCCTCCAATCAGCCCCAGCATTTT; cdr3_aa: CASRRGVASNQPQHF
d_call: NA; v_call: TRBV7-9; j_call: TRBJ1-3; clone_size: NA; cdr3_nt: TGTGCCAGCAGTTGGCAATGGGGAAACACCATATATTTT; cdr3_aa: CASSWQWGNTIYF
d_call: TRBD1; v_call: TRBV2; j_call: TRBJ1-2; clone_size: once; cdr3_nt: TGTGCCAGCCCAACTCACCCAGGGGGACAGGGGGGTTGTGGCTACACCTTC; cdr3_aa: CASPTHPGGQGGCGYTF
d_call: NA; v_call: TRBV27; j_call: TRBJ2-5; clone_size: NA; cdr3_nt: TGTGCCAGCAGCCTAACCGGACCGCCGTGGGGGACCCAGTACTTC; cdr3_aa: CASSLTGPPWGTQYF
d_call: NA; v_call: TRBV5-4; j_call: TRBJ1-2; clone_size: NA; cdr3_nt: TGTGCCAGCAGCGCGGCTGGGGGGCCTTCTTCCCGGGCTAACTATGGCTACACCTTC; cdr3_aa: CASSAAGGPSSRANYGYTF
d_call: TRBD1; v_call: TRBV30; j_call: TRBJ2-3; clone_size: NA; cdr3_nt: TGTGCCTCGACAGGGGTAACAGATACGCAGTATTTT; cdr3_aa: CASTGVTDTQYF
d_call: NA; v_call: TRBV30; j_call: TRBJ2-5; clone_size: once; cdr3_nt: TGTGCCTGGAGTGTACTTTTGAATAGGGGGGACCAAGAGACCCAGTACTTC; cdr3_aa: CAWSVLLNRGDQETQYF
d_call: NA; v_call: TRBV7-9; j_call: TRBJ2-7; clone_size: NA; cdr3_nt: TGTGCCAGCAACGACAGGGAGGGAAAGGAGCAGTACTTC; cdr3_aa: CASNDREGKEQYF
d_call: NA; v_call: TRBV5-1; j_call: TRBJ1-1; clone_size: NA; cdr3_nt: TGCGCCAGCAGCACCCCGGGACAAGCTTTCTTT; cdr3_aa: CASSTPGQAFF
d_call: TRBD1; v_call: TRBV5-4; j_call: TRBJ2-1; clone_size: NA; cdr3_nt: TGTGCCAGCAGCTCAAGCCGGGACAGGGCCAATGAGCAGTTCTTC; cdr3_aa: CASSSSRDRANEQFF
d_call: NA; v_call: TRBV29-1; j_call: TRBJ1-2; clone_size: NA; cdr3_nt: TGCAGCGTTGAAGATGGGGGAGGTGGCTACACCTTC; cdr3_aa: CSVEDGGGGYTF
d_call: NA; v_call: TRBV11-3; j_call: TRBJ1-1; clone_size: NA; cdr3_nt: TGTGCCAGCAGCTGGACTCAAGACACTGAAGCTTTCTTT; cdr3_aa: CASSWTQDTEAFF
d_call: NA; v_call: TRBV4-2; j_call: TRBJ1-3; clone_size: NA; cdr3_nt: TGTGCCAGCAGCCGCGTTTCTCCCCTGGTTTACACCATATATTTT; cdr3_aa: CASSRVSPLVYTIYF
d_call: NA; v_call: TRBV5-1; j_call: TRBJ1-6; clone_size: NA; cdr3_nt: TGCGCCAGCAGCGGAGCAGTTCAAAATTCACCCCTCCACTTT; cdr3_aa: CASSGAVQNSPLHF
d_call: TRBD1; v_call: TRBV5-4; j_call: TRBJ2-7; clone_size: NA; cdr3_nt: TGTGCCAGCAGTCCCGGGACAGGGGGCTACGAGCAGTACTTC; cdr3_aa: CASSPGTGGYEQYF
d_call: NA; v_call: TRBV6-5; j_call: TRBJ2-3; clone_size: NA; cdr3_nt: TGTGCCAGCAGGTCCTCGAGTAGCACAGATACGCAGTATTTT; cdr3_aa: CASRSSSSTDTQYF